The subject of this entry is one T cell receptor (beta chain). The V gene's germline CDR1 is SGHVS and CDR2 FQNEAQ. This CDR3 region has 13 residues. V was pared by 5 bases and J by 1 base, with 8 bases between. The sample originates from a study of control samples from healthy donors and cancer patients. Libraries were prepared by immunoSEQ multiplex PCR; TCRdb keeps only in-frame clonotypes and omits some of them. The sample consists of approximately 100,000 clones, 80% to 95% of them appearing once. The TCR sequence derives from a human donor in good health. The donor label of this sample is uncertain. The chain employs TRBV7-8 and TRBJ1-1; D not certain. Input material: blood. The CDR3 DNA reads TGTGCCAGCAGCCTTCCGTGGAACACTGAAGCTTTCTTT. Encoded protein: CASSLPWNTEAFF.